This T cell receptor (beta chain) appears in the sequencing data of a study of T cell responses to AZD1222 COVID-19 vaccine. Data came from immunoSEQ multiplex PCR; TCRdb stores just in-frame clones and leaves some out. Of around 99,000 clones detected, around nine tenths appear once; the ten largest clones hold approximately 17%. V was cut by 6 bases and J by 6 bases, with 7 bases left in between. Germline V lookup: CDR1 SGHDT, CDR2 YYEEEE. The CDR3 is made up of 11 amino acids. The specimen comprised peripheral blood, sampled on day 0 of AZD1222 vaccination. This clonotype was sampled from an adult in good health. J is TRBJ2-1 and V is TRBV5-6; D is unresolved. In DNA form, the CDR3 reads TGTGCCAGCACCCGTGCCAATGAGCAGTTCTTC. This codes for CASTRANEQFF.